This TCR beta chain was recorded in a study of a mutant IDH1 vaccine in newly diagnosed glioma. Study at large: Beginning 4-6 weeks after radiotherapy alone, or with temozolomide cycles, vaccination took place. Sex distribution of treated patients was approximately 60% male and 37.5% female; mean age was around 40 years. Visit V12 was scheduled at week 35 and visit V13 at week 47.

The assay was immunoSEQ multiplex PCR, and TCRdb's table has in-frame clones only and misses some. Among 25,000 to 40,000 clones listed, 79% were seen once. To note about this clone: Its specificity is not known.

Time point specified: week 35, safety follow-up. It was 300 ug of mutant IDH1 20-mer peptide that made up each vaccine dose, given with topical imiquimod. V was clipped by 1 base and J by 6 bases; unmatched bases: 5. The CDR3 extends over 14 amino acids. Per germline, CDR1 MNHEY and CDR2 SVGAGI. This specimen was PBMCs, taken from a glioma patient whose treatment included an IDH1 peptide vaccine. The J gene is TRBJ1-2, the V gene TRBV6-5; 7 nucleotides match TRBD1. The source is a woman in her thirties with glioma. Some clones in this sample may be carry-over from other donors' samples. The CDR3 loop is CASSYLPQGNGYTF. The DNA of the CDR3 is TGTGCCAGCAGTTACTTACCACAGGGGAATGGCTACACCTTC.